This T cell receptor beta chain is from a study of identifying expanded T cells in peripheral blood. Measured with immunoSEQ multiplex PCR; TCRdb has only the in-frame clones, and not every one. Found here are 120,000 or so clones, more than 80% of them singletons; the top ten hold approximately 3%. Unmatched junction bases numbered 8, after V lost 4 bases and J lost 4 bases. CDR3 size: 15 residues. Germline V lookup: CDR1 MNHNS, CDR2 SASEGT. The sequence was collected from a person aged 18 to 75 in good health. This sequence joins TRBV6-1 and TRBJ2-5; 8 bases are shared with TRBD1. The source material was blood. The CDR3 spells CASSGRDRLLETQYF. In DNA form, the CDR3 reads TGTGCCAGCAGTGGGCGGGACAGGCTGTTAGAGACCCAGTACTTC.